This T cell receptor beta chain was identified in a study of blood T cell repertoires in COVID-19. Across the whole study: The United States, Italy and Spain supplied acute and convalescent COVID-19 samples. T cells, B-cell-depleted T cells, or PBMCs supplied cDNA or gDNA.

Original analysis: Nucleated cell counts were estimated from reference gene primer amplification. This table comes from immunoSEQ multiplex PCR, and its TCRdb copy is limited to in-frame clones, with some not included. Clone size and V and J calls were adopted from that table, with D and trimming inferred from the DNA. The data hold about 69,000 clones, with about 84% observed a single time. Enrollment of patients from Seattle took place during active infection, with longitudinal follow-up. The trim removed 0 bases at V and 9 bases at J, leaving 4 bases unmatched. Germline CDR1 is MRHNA and CDR2 is SNTAGT. This CDR3 is 14 amino acids long. This clone has only one observation.

The chain employs TRBV6-4 and TRBJ2-4; TRBD1 agrees at 8 bases. Sequencing was done on a sample of peripheral blood. The origin of this receptor is a man between 50 and 59 years old with COVID-19, enrolled during active disease. Here the CDR3 DNA reads TGTGCCAGCAGTGACTCGGACAGGGAAGGCATTCAGTACTTC. Protein: CASSDSDREGIQYF.